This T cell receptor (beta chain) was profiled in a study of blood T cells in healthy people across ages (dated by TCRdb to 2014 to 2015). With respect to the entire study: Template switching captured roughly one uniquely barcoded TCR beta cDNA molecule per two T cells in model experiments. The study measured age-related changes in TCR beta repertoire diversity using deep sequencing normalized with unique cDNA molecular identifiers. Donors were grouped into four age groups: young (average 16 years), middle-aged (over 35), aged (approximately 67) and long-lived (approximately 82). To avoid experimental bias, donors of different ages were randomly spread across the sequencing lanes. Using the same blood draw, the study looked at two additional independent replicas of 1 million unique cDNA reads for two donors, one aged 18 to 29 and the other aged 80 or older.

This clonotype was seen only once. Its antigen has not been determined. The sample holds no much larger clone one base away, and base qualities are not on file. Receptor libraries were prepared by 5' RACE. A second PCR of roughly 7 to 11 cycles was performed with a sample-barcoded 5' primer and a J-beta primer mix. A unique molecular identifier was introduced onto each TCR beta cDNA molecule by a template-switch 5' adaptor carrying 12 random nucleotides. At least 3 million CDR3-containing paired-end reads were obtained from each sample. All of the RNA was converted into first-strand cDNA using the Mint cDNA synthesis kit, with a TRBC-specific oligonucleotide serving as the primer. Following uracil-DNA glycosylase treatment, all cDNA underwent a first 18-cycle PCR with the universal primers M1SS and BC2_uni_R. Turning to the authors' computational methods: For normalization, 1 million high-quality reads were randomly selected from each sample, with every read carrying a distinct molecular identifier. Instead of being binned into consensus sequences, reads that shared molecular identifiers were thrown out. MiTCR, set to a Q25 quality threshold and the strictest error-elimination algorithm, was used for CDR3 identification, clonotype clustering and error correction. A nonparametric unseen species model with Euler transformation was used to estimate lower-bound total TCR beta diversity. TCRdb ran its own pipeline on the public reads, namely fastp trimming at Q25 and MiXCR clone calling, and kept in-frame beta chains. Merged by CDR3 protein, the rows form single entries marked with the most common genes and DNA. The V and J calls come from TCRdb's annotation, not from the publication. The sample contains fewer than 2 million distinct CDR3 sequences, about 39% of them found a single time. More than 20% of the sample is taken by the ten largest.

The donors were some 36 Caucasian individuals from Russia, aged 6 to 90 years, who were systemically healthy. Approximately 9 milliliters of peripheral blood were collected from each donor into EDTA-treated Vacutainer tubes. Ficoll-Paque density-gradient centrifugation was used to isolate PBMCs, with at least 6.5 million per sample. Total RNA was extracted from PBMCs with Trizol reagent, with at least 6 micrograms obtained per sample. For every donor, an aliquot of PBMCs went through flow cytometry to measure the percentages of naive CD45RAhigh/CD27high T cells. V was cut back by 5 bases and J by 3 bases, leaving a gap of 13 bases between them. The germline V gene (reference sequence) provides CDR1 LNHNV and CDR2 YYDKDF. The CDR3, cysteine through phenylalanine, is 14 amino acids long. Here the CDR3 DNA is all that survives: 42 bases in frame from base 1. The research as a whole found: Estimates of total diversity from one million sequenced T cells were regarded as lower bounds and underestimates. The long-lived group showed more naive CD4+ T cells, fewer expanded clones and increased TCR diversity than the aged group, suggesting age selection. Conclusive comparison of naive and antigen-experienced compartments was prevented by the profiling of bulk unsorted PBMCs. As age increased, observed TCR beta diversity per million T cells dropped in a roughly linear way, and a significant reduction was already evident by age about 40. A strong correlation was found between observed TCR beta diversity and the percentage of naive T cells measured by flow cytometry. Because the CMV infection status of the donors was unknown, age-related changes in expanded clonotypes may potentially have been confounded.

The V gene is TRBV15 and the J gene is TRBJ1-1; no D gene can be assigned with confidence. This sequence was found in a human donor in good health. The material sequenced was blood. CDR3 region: CATSLDPEDTEAFF. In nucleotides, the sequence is TGTGCCACCAGCCTTGACCCCGAGGACACTGAAGCTTTCTTT.